The rows below give T cell receptor beta chains drawn from one sample of a study of T cells in Graves' hyperthyroidism and ophthalmopathy. TCRdb re-analysed the multiplex PCR reads in MiXCR, keeping a single row per CDR3 protein. Here the sample spans roughly 380,000 distinct CDR3 sequences, around a sixth being singletons. Source material: blood. Receptor source: a middle-aged woman with Graves' ophthalmopathy. CDR3s leave out the opening cysteine and the closing phenylalanine or tryptophan.

V,length,CDR3
TRBV28,13,ASSKRLAGAPEQY
TRBV11-2,12,ASSLDRQSETQY
TRBV6-1,13,ASSESQGGNQPQH
TRBV29-1,13,SVADRARGRYEQF
TRBV12-3/TRBV12-4,12,ASSLGTRTGELF
TRBV27,11,ASSFRGAGGYT
TRBV7-3,11,ASSLTTGTELY
TRBV12-3/TRBV12-4,11,ASSSPGSYEQY
TRBV28,14,ASSPPRGGGQETQY
TRBV6-4,15,ASSPVPGQRTTGELF